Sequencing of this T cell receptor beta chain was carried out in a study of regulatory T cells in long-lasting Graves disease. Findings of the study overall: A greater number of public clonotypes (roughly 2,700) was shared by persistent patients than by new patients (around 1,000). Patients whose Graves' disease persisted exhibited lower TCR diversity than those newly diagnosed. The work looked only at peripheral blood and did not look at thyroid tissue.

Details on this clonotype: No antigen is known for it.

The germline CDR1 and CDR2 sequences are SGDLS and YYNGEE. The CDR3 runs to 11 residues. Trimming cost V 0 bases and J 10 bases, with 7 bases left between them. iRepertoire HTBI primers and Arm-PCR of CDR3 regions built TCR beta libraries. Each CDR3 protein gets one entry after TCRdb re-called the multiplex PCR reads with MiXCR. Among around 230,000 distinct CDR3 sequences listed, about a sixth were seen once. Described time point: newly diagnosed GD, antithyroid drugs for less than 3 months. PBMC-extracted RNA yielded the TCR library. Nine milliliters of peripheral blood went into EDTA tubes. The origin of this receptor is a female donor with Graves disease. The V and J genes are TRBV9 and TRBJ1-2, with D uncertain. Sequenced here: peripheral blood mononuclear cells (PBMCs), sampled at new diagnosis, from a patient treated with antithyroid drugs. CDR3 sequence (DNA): TGTGCCAGCAGCGTAGGCACGGACTACACCTTC. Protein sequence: CASSVGTDYTF. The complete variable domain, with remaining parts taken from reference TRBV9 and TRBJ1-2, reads DSGVTQTPKHLITATGQRVTLRCSPRSGDLSVYWYQQSLDQGLQFLIQYYNGEERAKGNILERFSAQQFPDLHSELNLSSLELGDSALYFCASSVGTDYTFGSGTRLTVV.